Presented here are 17 T cell receptor beta chains from one specimen sequenced in a study of technical replicates of blood from a few donors. Libraries were prepared by immunoSEQ multiplex PCR; TCRdb keeps only in-frame clonotypes and omits some of them. The sample contains 80,000 to 95,000 clones, 96% of which appear only once. Sequences were obtained from T cells isolated from PBMCs. The receptors derive from a human donor in good health.

The CDR3 bases are TGCGCCAGCAGCTTTAGGCCGGGAGATTCAGAGACCCAGTACTTC. This gives the protein CASSFRPGDSETQYF. V usage is TRBV5-1 and J usage is TRBJ2-5; D might be TRBD2 (6 bases). V was clipped by 2 bases and J by 4 bases, with 15 bases between them. The CDR3 consists of 15 residues. Germline lookup yields CDR1 SGHRS and CDR2 YFSETQ.

This chain joins TRBV4-1 and TRBJ1-2; the D gene is possibly TRBD1 (5 bases). CDR1 MGHRA and CDR2 YSYEKL come from the germline V gene. The CDR3 covers 15 residues. Trimming left V 1 base short and J 7 bases short, with 16 bases between. The CDR3 nucleotides read TGCGCCAGCAGCCAAGGGGAAAGGGGCAGGCGTGGCTACACCTTC. Encoded protein: CASSQGERGRRGYTF.

CDR3 sequence reads: CATTGTFKNTGELFF. CDR3 in DNA: TGTGCCACCACAGGAACCTTCAAAAACACCGGGGAGCTGTTTTTT. The gene calls are TRBV19 and TRBJ2-2, with a weak D call TRBD1 (5 bases). The CDR3 is 15 amino acids. Germline-derived CDR1 and CDR2 are LNHDA and SQIVND (reference sequence). V was shortened by 10 bases and J by 2 bases, with 17 bases between the two germline ends.

The chain couples TRBV19 to TRBJ1-1; D is ambiguous. Trimming pared 2 bases from V and 10 bases from J, leaving 8 bases between. This CDR3 region has 11 residues. Germline V gene sequence: CDR1 LNHDA, CDR2 SQIVND (reference sequence). This CDR3 is CASSIPRPAFF. CDR3 DNA: TGTGCCAGTAGTATACCCAGGCCAGCTTTCTTT.

The V call is TRBV2, the J call TRBJ2-5; D may be TRBD2 (6 bases). Trimming removed 3 bases at V and 1 base at J, with 9 bases between. This CDR3 contains 14 residues. Germline lookup yields CDR1 SNHLY and CDR2 FYNNEI. The CDR3 region has the DNA TGTGCCAGCAGTGACGGGACTGGCCAAGAGACCCAGTACTTC. Translated: CASSDGTGQETQYF.

This sequence joins TRBV11-1 and TRBJ2-7; the D is unclear. Germline CDR1 SGHAT, CDR2 FQDESV (reference sequence). The CDR3 extends over 13 amino acids. The ends were cut back, 2 bases at V and 1 base at J, with 6 bases in the middle. In DNA form, the CDR3 reads TGTGCCAGCAGCTTATCCCCTTCCTACGAGCAGTACTTC. This encodes CASSLSPSYEQYF.

The V gene is TRBV10-2, the J gene TRBJ2-3; tentative D call: TRBD2 (6 bases). This CDR3 has 16 amino acids. Per the germline V gene, CDR1 is WSHSY and CDR2 is SAAADI. V dropped 0 bases and J dropped 3 bases, with 13 bases sitting between them. CDR3 sequence reads: CASSESYGGVTDTQYF. CDR3 nucleotide sequence: TGCGCCAGCAGTGAGTCTTACGGAGGGGTAACAGATACGCAGTATTTT.

This clone was detected only a few times. The rearrangement uses TRBV9 and TRBJ2-2; 8 positions match TRBD1. The CDR3 is 15 amino acids. CDR1 SGDLS and CDR2 YYNGEE come from the germline V gene. Losses at the gene ends were 2 bases for V and 6 bases for J; bases not matched to a gene: 6. The CDR3 spells CASSVGTGFAGELFF. The CDR3 DNA reads as TGTGCCAGCAGCGTTGGGACAGGTTTCGCCGGGGAGCTGTTTTTT.

This clone was seen only once. The rearrangement joins TRBV30 to TRBJ1-4; no firm D call. Germline CDR1 and CDR2: GTSNPN and SVGIG (reference sequence). With 2 bases removed from V and 1 base from J, the gap between germline ends came to 2 bases. The length of the CDR3 is 12 residues. Written as DNA, the CDR3 is TGTGCCTGGAGTCGAACTAATGAAAAACTGTTTTTT. This codes for CAWSRTNEKLFF.

The rearrangement joins TRBV10-3 to TRBJ1-3; tentatively, D is TRBD1 (5 bases). Per the germline V gene, CDR1 is ENHRY and CDR2 is SYGVKD. The V end lost 0 bases, the J end lost 3 bases, and 12 bases lay between the germline ends. CDR3 size: 16 residues. The CDR3 nucleotides are TGTGCCATCAGTGAGTCCGCAGGGCTGGATGGAAACACCATATATTTT. It translates to CAISESAGLDGNTIYF.

This rearrangement joins TRBV9 to TRBJ2-7; D is uncertain. V shed 1 base and J shed 7 bases, with 12 bases lying between them. Germline CDR1 reads SGDLS; CDR2 reads YYNGEE. The CDR3 totals 13 residues. The CDR3 reads CASSVSPGWEQYF. CDR3 coding DNA: TGTGCCAGCAGCGTATCCCCCGGGTGGGAGCAGTACTTC.

The V and J genes are TRBV7-6 and TRBJ2-4; the match to TRBD2 covers 10 bases. The CDR3 length is 16 residues. Germline CDR1 SGHVS, CDR2 FNYEAQ. The trim removed 1 base at V and 9 bases at J, leaving 9 bases unmatched. The CDR3 DNA is TGTGCCAGCAGCTTAGACGTAGCGGGAGGAGGGGGCATTCAGTACTTC. It encodes CASSLDVAGGGGIQYF.

The gene calls are TRBV6-6 and TRBJ1-1, with D perhaps TRBD1 (6 bases). The V end lost 7 bases, the J end lost 11 bases, and 26 bases lay between the germline ends. This CDR3 has 15 amino acids. Per germline, CDR1 MNHNY and CDR2 SVGAGI (reference sequence). The CDR3 sequence is CASTYSTGGGSRAFF. CDR3 bases: TGTGCCAGCACCTACTCGACGGGTGGGGGCTCAAGGGCTTTCTTT.

J is TRBJ2-1 and V is TRBV30, with TRBD1 matching over 8 bases. V gave up 2 bases and J gave up 10 bases; unmatched junction bases: 13. The CDR3 loop spans 15 amino acids. CDR1 is GTSNPN and CDR2 is SVGIG in the germline V gene (reference sequence). CDR3 DNA: TGTGCCTGGAGTAAGAGGGACAGGCCAGGGTACGAGCAGTTCTTC. Amino acid sequence: CAWSKRDRPGYEQFF.

The J gene is TRBJ2-1, the V gene TRBV30; 11 bases align to TRBD2. CDR1 and CDR2 from the germline V gene are GTSNPN and SVGIG (reference sequence). The CDR3 is made up of 14 amino acids. V lost 5 bases and J lost 6; bases outside the gene matches: 6. The CDR3 sequence: CAWGPGLAVNEQFF. The CDR3 DNA reads TGTGCCTGGGGGCCGGGACTAGCGGTCAATGAGCAGTTCTTC. The full variable domain, its missing parts supplied by reference TRBV30 and TRBJ2-1, is SQTIHQWPATLVQPVGSPLSLECTVEGTSNPNLYWYRQAAGRGLQLLFYSVGIGQISSEVPQNLSASRPQDRQFILSSKKLLLSDSGFYLCAWGPGLAVNEQFFGPGTRLTVL.

The chain is built from TRBV7-3 and TRBJ1-1; maybe TRBD1 (5 bases). Trimming removed 6 bases at V and 1 base at J, with 9 bases between. From germline, CDR1 is SGHTA and CDR2 FQGTGA. The CDR3 contains 13 residues. CDR3 region: CASSYTGNTEAFF. DNA of the CDR3: TGTGCCAGCAGTTATACAGGGAACACTGAAGCTTTCTTT.

The chain links TRBV9 to TRBJ2-7; D possibly corresponds to TRBD1 (6 bases). Germline CDR1 SGDLS, CDR2 YYNGEE. The germline V and J ends were trimmed by 4 bases and 4 bases, with 9 bases remaining between them. This CDR3 comprises 12 residues. For the CDR3, the DNA is TGTGCCAGCAGCCAGGACAGTTACGAGCAGTACTTC. This codes for CASSQDSYEQYF.